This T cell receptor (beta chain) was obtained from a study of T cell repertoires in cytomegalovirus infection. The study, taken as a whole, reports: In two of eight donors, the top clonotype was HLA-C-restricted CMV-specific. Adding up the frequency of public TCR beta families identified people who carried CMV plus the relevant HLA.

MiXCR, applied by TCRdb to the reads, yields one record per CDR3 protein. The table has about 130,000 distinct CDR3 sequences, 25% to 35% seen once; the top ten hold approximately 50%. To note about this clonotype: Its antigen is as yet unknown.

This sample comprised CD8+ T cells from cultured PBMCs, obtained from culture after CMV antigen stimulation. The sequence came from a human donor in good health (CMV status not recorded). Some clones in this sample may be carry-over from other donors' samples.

In DNA form, the CDR3 reads TGTGCCAGCAACGGACAGGGGAACAATCAGCCCCAGCATTTT. The encoded protein is CASNGQGNNQPQHF. The chain uses TRBV2 and TRBJ1-5; 9 nucleotides match TRBD1. V lost 7 bases, J lost 3 bases, and 4 bases stayed unmatched. The CDR3 spans 14 residues. CDR1 is SNHLY, CDR2 FYNNEI, per germline.